This T cell receptor (beta chain) was identified in a study of T cells expressing NK-cell markers. Overall study context: Obtained from sorted CD3+CD56+NKG2C+, CD3+CD56+NKG2C- and CD3+CD56-NKG2C+ T cells were the TCR beta repertoires. Of eight sequenced donors, seven were HCMV-seropositive and one HCMV-seronegative. Study observations and caveats: Whether the expanded NKG2C+ T cell clones recognized HCMV remained unclear. Researchers report these clonotypes also headed the CD3+CD56-NKG2C+ fraction in four donors.

TCRdb reanalyzed the 5' RACE reads and collapses them to one entry per CDR3 protein, without DNA. The sample includes 550,000 to 600,000 distinct CDR3 sequences. This CDR3 has 17 residues. Germline CDR1 is ENHRY and CDR2 is SYGVKD. On this clonotype itself: Its antigen is still unknown.

The clonotype originates from a man between 18 and 29 years old in good health. Sample: blood T cells: a sorted CD56 or NKG2C T cell subset, CD4+ or CD8+ T cells, or bulk PBMC T cells (not recorded which). V gene TRBV10-3 combines with J gene TRBJ2-1; TCRdb's D call of TRBD2 is untestable without DNA. The CDR3 region is CAISESGSGVSYNEQFF.